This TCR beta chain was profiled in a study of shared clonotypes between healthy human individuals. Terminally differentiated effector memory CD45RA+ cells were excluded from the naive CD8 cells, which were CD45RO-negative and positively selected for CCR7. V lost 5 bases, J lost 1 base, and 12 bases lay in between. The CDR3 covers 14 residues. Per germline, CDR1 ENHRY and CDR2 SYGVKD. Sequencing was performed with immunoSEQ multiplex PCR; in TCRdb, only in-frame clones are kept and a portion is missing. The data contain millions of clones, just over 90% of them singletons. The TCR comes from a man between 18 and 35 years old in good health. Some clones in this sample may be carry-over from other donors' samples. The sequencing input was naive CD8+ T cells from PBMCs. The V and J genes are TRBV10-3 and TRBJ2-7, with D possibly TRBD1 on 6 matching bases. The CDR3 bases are TGTGCCATCAGTTCCTTGGACAGATCCTACGAGCAGTACTTC. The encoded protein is CAISSLDRSYEQYF.